Following are 25 T cell receptor beta chains from one sample sequenced in a study of cytomegalovirus exposure and HLA in healthy donors. PCR primers comprised 60 Vbeta and 13 Jbeta primers. Method: immunoSEQ multiplex PCR; TCRdb's copy keeps in-frame clones and lacks some. The sample yields 150,000 to 200,000 clones, 70% to 80% seen once. The sample was PBMCs. These receptor sequences come from a middle-aged woman in good health and CMV-seronegative.

This chain connects TRBV19 to TRBJ2-7; D possibly corresponds to TRBD2 (6 bases). Germline-derived CDR1 and CDR2 are LNHDA and SQIVND (reference sequence). V was shortened by 4 bases and J by 2 bases, with 15 bases between the two germline ends. The CDR3 covers 15 residues. The CDR3 loop is CASSRALSGAYEQYF. DNA for the CDR3: TGTGCCAGTAGTAGGGCGTTGTCGGGAGCCTACGAGCAGTACTTC.

This clone was observed a few times. This CDR3 reads CASSVLGQGAYEQYF. CDR3 DNA sequence: TGTGCCAGCAGTGTGCTGGGACAGGGGGCATACGAGCAGTACTTC. The gene calls are TRBV6-1 and TRBJ2-7, with 12 bases lining up with TRBD1. Germline V gives CDR1 MNHNS, CDR2 SASEGT. V lost 4 bases and J lost 4; bases outside the gene matches: 5. The CDR3 spans 15 residues.

The V gene is TRBV12-5, the J gene TRBJ1-2; D not resolved. V was trimmed by 6 bases and J by 2 bases, leaving 10 bases between them. The CDR3 length is 13 residues. CDR1 and CDR2 (germline): LGHNT, FRNRAP. The CDR3: CASGTQMNYGYTF. In DNA, the CDR3 is TGTGCTAGTGGCACACAGATGAACTATGGCTACACCTTC.

This clone has just a few counts. The chain is built from TRBV19 and TRBJ2-7; 7 bases line up with TRBD1. The germline V gene encodes CDR1 LNHDA and CDR2 SQIVND (reference sequence). The CDR3 consists of 15 residues. V lost 3 bases and J lost 0; bases outside the gene matches: 5. DNA of the CDR3: TGTGCCAGTAGTATGTTTACAGGGGTCTCCTACGAGCAGTACTTC. It codes for CASSMFTGVSYEQYF.

The rearrangement joins TRBV10-3 to TRBJ1-2, with TRBD1 matching 10 bases. The CDR3 has 13 amino acids. Germline V CDR1 and CDR2: ENHRY, SYGVKD. V gave up 7 bases and J gave up 6 bases; unmatched junction bases: 5. The chain's CDR3 is CAINEGQGDGYTF. CDR3 DNA: TGTGCCATCAACGAAGGACAGGGGGATGGCTACACCTTC.

This chain connects TRBV6-1 to TRBJ1-2; 8 bases map to TRBD1. V dropped 8 bases and J dropped 1; count of bases not matched to a gene: 6. Germline assignment: CDR1 MNHNS and CDR2 SASEGT. This CDR3 is built from 14 residues. The CDR3 protein is CASLRDRYNYGYTF. In DNA, the CDR3 is TGTGCCAGCCTTAGGGACAGGTATAACTATGGCTACACCTTC.

The genes are TRBV18 and TRBJ2-3, with TRBD2 matching 8 bases. V lost 6 bases, J lost 2 bases, and 10 bases stayed unmatched. The length of the CDR3 is 16 residues. Germline V gene sequence: CDR1 KGHSH, CDR2 LQKENI. The CDR3, as DNA: TGTGCCAGCTCCCCGATAGCGGGACTTGCCACAGATACGCAGTATTTT. This translates into CASSPIAGLATDTQYF.

V is TRBV6-1 and J is TRBJ2-3, with TRBD2 identical over 11 bases. Germline trimming cut 4 bases from V and 2 bases from J; bases unmatched to any gene: 8. CDR3 size: 17 residues. CDR1 MNHNS and CDR2 SASEGT come from the germline V gene. In nucleotides, the CDR3 is TGTGCCAGCAGTGCCCCGACTAGCGGGGAAACCACAGATACGCAGTATTTT. As protein: CASSAPTSGETTDTQYF.

This chain uses TRBV7-2 with TRBJ2-1; D possibly corresponds to TRBD2 (5 bases). The CDR3 covers 12 residues. The ends were cut back, 4 bases at V and 12 bases at J, with 13 bases in the middle. The germline V gene encodes CDR1 SGHTA and CDR2 FQGNSA. The CDR3 DNA follows: TGTGCCAGCAGCTACGCCGGGGAGCGGCAGTTCTTC. As protein: CASSYAGERQFF. Complete variable domain (other parts from reference TRBV7-2 and TRBJ2-1): GAGVSQSPSNKVTEKGKDVELRCDPISGHTALYWYRQSLGQGLEFLIYFQGNSAPDKSGLPSDRFSAERTGGSVSTLTIQRTQQEDSAVYLCASSYAGERQFFGPGTRLTVL.

The chain recombines TRBV19 with TRBJ1-5, with D perhaps TRBD1 (5 bases). CDR3 size: 13 residues. CDR1 is LNHDA, CDR2 SQIVND, per germline (reference sequence). Trimming took 6 bases from V and 3 from J, leaving 9 bases between them. CDR3 sequence: CASRWDFNQPQHF. The CDR3 nucleotides are TGTGCCAGTAGATGGGACTTCAATCAGCCCCAGCATTTT.

The chain combines TRBV4-2 with TRBJ2-4; the match to TRBD1 covers 8 bases. The germline gives CDR1 LGHNA, CDR2 YNFKEQ. There are 18 residues in the CDR3. J gave up 7 bases and V 0 bases, and 14 bases lay outside the gene matches. In DNA, the CDR3 is TGTGCCAGCAGCCAAGATCCCTACCAGGGGGCTTGGGGGAACATTCAGTACTTC. This translates into CASSQDPYQGAWGNIQYF.

The V and J genes are TRBV5-1 and TRBJ1-2, with D possibly TRBD1 on 6 matching bases. Deletions cut 6 bases from V and 4 bases from J, with 13 bases between. The CDR3 consists of 13 residues. CDR1 SGHRS and CDR2 YFSETQ come from the germline V gene. The CDR3 is CASMGDRLYGYTF. CDR3 DNA sequence: TGCGCCAGCATGGGCGACAGGCTCTATGGCTACACCTTC.

This clone was picked up one time. The chain links TRBV5-8 to TRBJ1-5; D is unclear. This CDR3 comprises 14 residues. CDR1 is SGHTS, CDR2 YDEGEE, per germline. Trimming stripped 4 bases from V and 6 bases from J, with 14 bases between. This CDR3 is CASSPLRGTQPQHF. The CDR3 DNA reads as TGTGCCAGCAGCCCCCTCCGAGGAACTCAGCCCCAGCATTTT. Supplemented by reference TRBV5-8 and TRBJ1-5, the full variable domain reads EAGVTQSPTHLIKTRGQQATLRCSPISGHTSVYWYQQALGLGLQFLLWYDEGEERNRGNFPPRFSGRQFPNYSSELNVNALELEDSALYLCASSPLRGTQPQHFGDGTRLSIL.

The V and J genes are TRBV30 and TRBJ2-7, with TRBD1 as a possible D gene (6 bases). The V gene lost 5 bases and the J gene lost 3 bases, with 11 bases spanning the gap. The germline CDR1 and CDR2 sequences are GTSNPN and SVGIG (reference sequence). CDR3 length equals 12 residues. CDR3 nucleotide sequence: TGTGCCTGGGCTTCACAGGGCTACGAGCAGTACTTC. It translates to CAWASQGYEQYF. Complete variable domain (other parts from reference TRBV30 and TRBJ2-7): SQTIHQWPATLVQPVGSPLSLECTVEGTSNPNLYWYRQAAGRGLQLLFYSVGIGQISSEVPQNLSASRPQDRQFILSSKKLLLSDSGFYLCAWASQGYEQYFGPGTRLTVT.

The CDR3 reads CASSLGGPEEVQYF. As DNA, the CDR3 is TGTGCCAGCAGTTTAGGGGGCCCTGAGGAGGTGCAGTACTTC. This rearrangement joins TRBV28 to TRBJ2-7; weak D call: TRBD1 (6 bases). The CDR3 is 14 residues long. Trimming removed 2 bases from V and 9 bases from J, with 17 bases in between. Per the germline V gene, CDR1 is MDHEN and CDR2 is SYDVKM.

This clone was detected once. This chain connects TRBV5-6 to TRBJ2-1; 7 bases match TRBD1. The CDR3 is 13 residues long. Germline V gene data show CDR1 as SGHDT and CDR2 as YYEEEE. With 4 bases clipped from V and 6 bases from J, the junction kept 4 bases outside the gene matches. CDR3 DNA: TGTGCCAGCAGCAAGGGACAGACCAATGAGCAGTTCTTC. Its protein is CASSKGQTNEQFF.

This chain connects TRBV7-8 to TRBJ1-1; 9 nucleotides agree with TRBD1. The ends lost 4 bases at V and 4 bases at J; junction bases unmatched: 4. CDR3 length: 14 amino acids. Germline CDR1 is SGHVS and CDR2 is FQNEAQ. CDR3 sequence (DNA): TGTGCCAGCAGCTACCCGGGACAGGGCACTGAAGCTTTCTTT. Translated: CASSYPGQGTEAFF.

To note about this clone: This same CDR3 is encoded by further DNA sequences in the sample. The chain is built from TRBV7-9 and TRBJ2-5, with D possibly TRBD2 on 6 matching bases. This CDR3 comprises 13 residues. Between the trimmed V and J ends, which lost 3 bases and 1 base, there was a span of 6 bases. CDR1 SEHNR and CDR2 FQNEAQ come from the germline V gene (reference sequence). The CDR3 sequence is CASSLGGQETQYF. The CDR3 DNA is TGTGCCAGCAGCTTGGGGGGCCAAGAGACCCAGTACTTC.

V is TRBV9 and J is TRBJ2-1, with 9 nucleotides matching TRBD2. V gave up 1 base and J gave up 8 bases; unmatched junction bases: 7. This CDR3 has 15 residues. Germline CDR1 is SGDLS and CDR2 is YYNGEE. Here the CDR3 reads CASSVTIAGEDEQFF. The DNA for the CDR3 is TGTGCCAGCAGCGTAACGATAGCGGGAGAGGATGAGCAGTTCTTC.

This chain connects TRBV19 to TRBJ1-2, with TRBD1 as a possible D gene (5 bases). The CDR3 is 15 amino acids. Germline-derived CDR1 and CDR2 are LNHDA and SQIVND (reference sequence). With 4 bases removed from V and 3 bases from J, the gap between germline ends came to 15 bases. The CDR3 loop reads CASSNGGGTYYGYTF. For the CDR3, the DNA is TGTGCCAGTAGTAACGGGGGTGGGACCTACTATGGCTACACCTTC.

This clone has more than one count but fewer than ten. The chain is built from TRBV30 and TRBJ2-1, with D possibly matching TRBD2 (6 bases). Per germline, CDR1 GTSNPN and CDR2 SVGIG (reference sequence). This CDR3 spans 12 amino acids. The V and J ends lost 0 bases and 15 bases respectively, with 15 bases between them. CDR3 sequence: CAWSVPGEVRFF. For the CDR3, the DNA is TGTGCCTGGAGTGTACCGGGGGAAGTGAGGTTCTTC.

The chain carries TRBV18 and TRBJ2-7, with TRBD2 identical over 8 bases. This CDR3 spans 16 amino acids. The germline V gene has CDR1 KGHSH and CDR2 LQKENI. V lost 3 bases to trimming and J lost 1 base; unmatched junction nucleotides: 8. The CDR3 DNA sequence: TGTGCCAGCTCACCCATTACTAGCGGACTTTCCTACGAGCAGTACTTC. It specifies CASSPITSGLSYEQYF.

This chain joins TRBV11-3 and TRBJ2-7, with 9 nucleotides matching TRBD1. V lost 6 bases and J lost 5; bases outside the gene matches: 11. The CDR3 extends over 15 amino acids. Germline CDR1 SGHNT, CDR2 YENEEA. CDR3 protein: CASSSSGTGTHEQYF. CDR3 sequence (DNA): TGTGCCAGCAGTTCTTCCGGGACAGGGACTCACGAGCAGTACTTC.

The V call is TRBV14, the J call TRBJ1-2; weak D call: TRBD1 (6 bases). This CDR3 region has 15 residues. Germline loops: CDR1 SGHDN, CDR2 FVKESK. V was cut by 2 bases and J by 3 bases, with 13 bases left in between. The CDR3 bases are TGTGCCAGCAGCCAAATGGGGGGGGCGGACTATGGCTACACCTTC. This translates into CASSQMGGADYGYTF.

The V and J genes are TRBV10-2 and TRBJ1-1; no reliable D call. Trimming shortened V by 6 bases and J by 1 base, and 9 bases separated the two germline ends. The CDR3 totals 13 residues. Germline V gene data show CDR1 as WSHSY and CDR2 as SAAADI. The CDR3 spells CASSDIENTEAFF. In DNA, the CDR3 is TGCGCCAGCAGCGACATTGAGAACACTGAAGCTTTCTTT.